Listed below are T cell receptor beta chains from one sample, sequenced in a study of shared clonotypes between healthy human individuals. Only in-frame clones appear in the TCRdb table, and some are missing; sequencing was by immunoSEQ multiplex PCR. The table shows roughly 2.5 million clones, with around nine tenths occurring only once. Sequenced material: naive CD4+ T cells sorted from blood. Source of these receptors: a young man in good health. CDR3s include the opening cysteine and the closing phenylalanine or tryptophan. D genes are given only for firm matches. Clone size is shown for a subset of rows, as once, few, many or a class of expanded clone.

>-|TRBV6-1|TRBJ2-5|TRBD2
CASRGGTSEQETQYF
TGTGCCAGCAGGGGTGGGACTAGCGAGCAAGAGACCCAGTACTTC
>-|TRBV2|TRBJ1-1|TRBD1
CASRGQMNTEAFF
TGTGCCAGCAGGGGACAGATGAACACTGAAGCTTTCTTT
>-|TRBV6-1|TRBJ2-7|TRBD1
CASRGGTGTSYEQYF
TGTGCCAGCAGGGGGGGGACAGGGACCTCCTACGAGCAGTACTTC
>-|TRBV28|TRBJ2-7|-
CASSVPLDGISEQYF
TGTGCCAGCAGTGTACCCCTCGACGGGATTTCCGAGCAGTACTTC
>-|TRBV20-1|TRBJ2-5|-
CSTGIKGTQYF
TGCAGTACCGGGATCAAGGGGACCCAGTACTTC
>-|TRBV7-2|TRBJ2-3|TRBD2
CASSPWTSGRTDTQYF
TGTGCCAGCAGCCCGTGGACTAGCGGGAGGACAGATACGCAGTATTTT
>-|TRBV29-1|TRBJ2-2|-
CSVGGRTNTGELFF
TGCAGCGTCGGCGGACGCACGAACACCGGGGAGCTGTTTTTT
>-|TRBV2|TRBJ1-2|-
CATPGPSNYGYTF
TGTGCCACGCCGGGACCGAGTAACTATGGCTACACCTTC
>-|TRBV7-6|TRBJ1-1|-
CASSTLGVLNTEAFF
TGTGCCAGCAGCACCCTGGGGGTTTTGAACACTGAAGCTTTCTTT
>-|TRBV5-1|TRBJ2-5|TRBD2
CASSKGTSGSGRGQETQYF
TGCGCCAGCAGCAAAGGGACTAGCGGCTCCGGGCGGGGCCAAGAGACCCAGTACTTC
>-|TRBV7-3|TRBJ1-1|-
CASSPQGYDTEAFF
TGTGCCAGCAGCCCACAGGGATATGACACTGAAGCTTTCTTT
>-|TRBV25-1|TRBJ1-1|-
CASSGGYTEAFF
TGTGCCAGCAGCGGGGGCTACACTGAAGCTTTCTTT
>-|TRBV4-1|TRBJ1-1|-
CASSQERLLEAFF
TGCGCCAGCAGCCAAGAACGGTTGCTTGAAGCTTTCTTT
>-|TRBV6-1|TRBJ1-1|-
CASIMQTVNTEAFF
TGTGCCAGCATTATGCAGACAGTGAACACTGAAGCTTTCTTT
>-|TRBV4-3|TRBJ2-2|-
CASSQASPAGELFF
TGCGCCAGCAGCCAGGCATCCCCAGCCGGGGAGCTGTTTTTT
>-|TRBV18|TRBJ2-7|-
CASSSYRTGSNPYEQYF
TGTGCCAGCTCATCCTACCGAACAGGGTCTAATCCCTACGAGCAGTACTTC
>-|TRBV28|TRBJ2-5|TRBD1
CASSSGQGPETQYF
TGTGCCAGCAGTTCGGGACAGGGACCAGAGACCCAGTACTTC
>few|TRBV9|TRBJ1-4|-
CASSVEGTNEKLFF
TGTGCCAGCAGCGTAGAAGGCACCAATGAAAAACTGTTTTTT
>-|TRBV1|TRBJ2-2|-
CTSSQVKVGGALDTGELFF
TGCACCAGCAGCCAAGTTAAGGTAGGGGGGGCGCTGGACACCGGGGAGCTGTTTTTT
>-|TRBV28|TRBJ2-7|TRBD2
CASSLAASGVYEQYF
TGTGCCAGCAGTTTAGCGGCTAGCGGGGTCTACGAGCAGTACTTC
>-|TRBV30|TRBJ1-2|-
CAWGLGRLYGYTF
TGTGCCTGGGGATTGGGGAGACTTTATGGCTACACCTTC
>-|TRBV2|TRBJ2-5|-
CASSFVETQYF
TGTGCCAGCAGTTTCGTGGAGACCCAGTACTTC
>-|TRBV5-1|TRBJ2-7|-
CASSLGGTGSEQYF
TGCGCCAGCAGCTTGGGAGGAACAGGGTCCGAGCAGTACTTC
>-|TRBV13|TRBJ2-3|TRBD2
CASSIYLAEDTQYF
TGTGCCAGCAGCATTTACCTAGCGGAAGATACGCAGTATTTT
>-|TRBV30|TRBJ2-5|-
CAWRRAETQYF
TGTGCCTGGAGGCGAGCGGAGACCCAGTACTTC
>-|TRBV5-6|TRBJ1-5|TRBD1
CASSFGTGEVNQPQHF
TGTGCCAGCAGCTTCGGGACAGGGGAGGTCAATCAGCCCCAGCATTTT
>-|TRBV14|TRBJ2-7|-
CASSRGYSYEQYF
TGTGCCAGCAGCCGGGGGTACTCCTACGAGCAGTACTTC
>once|TRBV5-4|TRBJ1-1|-
CASSLAGALMNTEAFF
TGTGCCAGCAGCTTGGCAGGGGCCCTTATGAACACTGAAGCTTTCTTT
>-|TRBV19|TRBJ1-4|-
CASNRGAAEKLFF
TGTGCCAGTAACCGGGGGGCGGCCGAAAAACTGTTTTTT